The next 16 T cell receptor beta chains were all read from a single sample in a study of shared clonotypes between healthy human individuals. Clones were sequenced by immunoSEQ multiplex PCR, and TCRdb holds only the in-frame ones, with some missing. The sample includes about 600,000 clones, 95% of them seen just once. Terminally differentiated effector memory CD45RA+ cells were left out of the naive CD8 fraction, which was CD45RO-negative and positively selected for CCR7. The specimen sequenced was naive CD8+ T cells sorted from blood. These receptors were collected from a woman in her thirties in good health.

The chain combines TRBV11-2 with TRBJ1-4; maybe TRBD1 (5 bases). With 6 bases removed from V and 3 bases from J, the gap between germline ends came to 17 bases. The CDR3 spans 16 residues. Germline V gene lookup returns CDR1 SGHAT and CDR2 FQNNGV. The CDR3 DNA reads as TGTGCCAGCAGTTCTTCCGTGGGGCAGGCTAATGAAAAACTGTTTTTT. The encoded protein is CASSSSVGQANEKLFF. The full variable domain, completed using reference TRBV11-2 and TRBJ1-4, is EAGVAQSPRYKIIEKRQSVAFWCNPISGHATLYWYQQILGQGPKLLIQFQNNGVVDDSQLPKDRFSAERLKGVDSTLKIQPAKLEDSAVYLCASSSSVGQANEKLFFGSGTQLSVL.

V is TRBV19 and J is TRBJ1-5, with D possibly TRBD1 on 5 matching bases. The CDR3 contains 14 residues. With 11 bases removed from V and 0 bases from J, the gap between germline ends came to 14 bases. The germline gives CDR1 LNHDA, CDR2 SQIVND (reference sequence). CDR3 sequence reads: CAVQGAYSNQPQHF. For the CDR3, the DNA is TGTGCCGTTCAGGGAGCATATAGCAATCAGCCCCAGCATTTT. The full variable domain, its missing parts supplied by reference TRBV19 and TRBJ1-5, is DGGITQSPKYLFRKEGQNVTLSCEQNLNHDAMYWYRQDPGQGLRLIYYSQIVNDFQKGDIAEGYSVSREKKESFPLTVTSAQKNPTAFYLCAVQGAYSNQPQHFGDGTRLSIL.

This rearrangement joins TRBV19 to TRBJ2-1, with D hard to call. The V and J ends lost 6 bases and 3 bases respectively, with 15 bases between them. The length of the CDR3 is 15 residues. CDR1 and CDR2 from the germline V gene are LNHDA and SQIVND (reference sequence). This chain's CDR3 is CASSFRAAVYNEQFF. CDR3 sequence (DNA): TGTGCCAGTAGCTTTCGGGCGGCGGTCTACAATGAGCAGTTCTTC.

The chain has TRBV11-2 and TRBJ2-2, with 7 positions matching TRBD2. The CDR3 is 14 amino acids. Per germline, CDR1 SGHAT and CDR2 FQNNGV. The ends lost 3 bases at V and 7 bases at J; junction bases unmatched: 5. CDR3 nucleotides: TGTGCCAGCAGCTTCATGGCGGGGGACGGGGAGCTGTTTTTT. Protein: CASSFMAGDGELFF.

Worth noting for this clone: At the DNA level, this CDR3 is encoded by other sequences in the same sample as well. This chain connects TRBV6-5 to TRBJ1-6; D uncertain. With 2 bases removed from V and 7 bases from J, the gap between germline ends came to 6 bases. The length of the CDR3 is 13 residues. The germline gives CDR1 MNHEY, CDR2 SVGAGI. CDR3 in DNA: TGTGCCAGCAGTTACGTGGGGAATTCACCCCTCCACTTT. Translating gives CASSYVGNSPLHF.

The rearrangement joins TRBV7-8 to TRBJ2-3; D call uncertain. The germline V gene has CDR1 SGHVS and CDR2 FQNEAQ. CDR3 size: 11 residues. V dropped 7 bases and J dropped 2 bases, with 4 bases sitting between them. The CDR3 DNA reads TGTGCCAGCACACACACAGATACGCAGTATTTT. Translated, it gives CASTHTDTQYF.

The V call is TRBV5-6, the J call TRBJ2-7; the D gene could be TRBD1 or TRBD2 (5 bases each). Germline loops: CDR1 SGHDT, CDR2 YYEEEE. This CDR3 region has 13 residues. With 2 bases removed from V and 6 bases from J, the gap between germline ends came to 12 bases. The CDR3 protein is CASSFPERGEQYF. CDR3 nucleotides: TGTGCCAGCAGCTTCCCAGAGAGGGGCGAGCAGTACTTC.

This sequence joins TRBV7-9 and TRBJ1-5; 7 bases map to TRBD1. The CDR3 has 16 amino acids. Germline loops: CDR1 SEHNR, CDR2 FQNEAQ (reference sequence). The V and J ends lost 5 bases and 5 bases, in that order; junction bases with no gene match: 12. In nucleotides, the CDR3 is TGTGCCAGCAGCAGTGACCGGGACAGCTATCATCAGCCCCAGCATTTT. This codes for CASSSDRDSYHQPQHF.

This clone has just one count. This rearrangement joins TRBV11-2 to TRBJ2-5, with TRBD2 identical over 14 bases. The J call is doubtful: the DNA matches TRBJ2-7 better. CDR1 SGHAT and CDR2 FQNNGV come from the germline V gene. The CDR3 is 17 residues long. CDR3 coding DNA: TGTGCCAGCAGCGCGGGACTAGCGGGAGTAATAATCCACGAGCAGTACTTC. The encoded protein is CASSAGLAGVIIHEQYF.

This clone was recorded once. Distinct nucleotide sequences in the sample also encode this CDR3. J is TRBJ2-1 and V is TRBV29-1, with TRBD2 matching over 14 bases. V was pared by 6 bases and J by 0 bases, with 4 bases of the junction left unmatched. The CDR3 is 16 amino acids. The germline CDR1 and CDR2 sequences are SQVTM and ANQGSEA. CDR3 protein: CSVEGTSGSSYNEQFF. Here the CDR3 DNA reads TGCAGCGTCGAGGGGACTAGCGGGAGCTCCTACAATGAGCAGTTCTTC.

This clone was found once. This chain uses TRBV7-2 with TRBJ2-7; 7 bases map to TRBD2. The germline CDR1 and CDR2 sequences are SGHTA and FQGNSA. The length of the CDR3 is 15 residues. The ends lost 5 bases at V and 4 bases at J; junction bases unmatched: 11. CDR3 in DNA: TGTGCCAGCAGCCAGACTAGCTCCCGAGGATACGAGCAGTACTTC. Translation gives CASSQTSSRGYEQYF.

The genes are TRBV18 and TRBJ2-5; D is undetermined. Trimming took 2 bases from V and 2 from J, leaving 18 bases between them. Germline V gene data show CDR1 as KGHSH and CDR2 as LQKENI. The CDR3 sequence is 17 residues long. Here the CDR3 DNA reads TGTGCCAGCTCACCATTTATGGCTACGAATACGCAAGAGACCCAGTACTTC. Translated: CASSPFMATNTQETQYF. Drawing the rest from reference TRBV18 and TRBJ2-5, the complete variable domain is NAGVMQNPRHLVRRRGQEARLRCSPMKGHSHVYWYRQLPEEGLKFMVYLQKENIIDESGMPKERFSAEFPKEGPSILRIQQVVRGDSAAYFCASSPFMATNTQETQYFGPGTRLLVL.

The genes are TRBV30 and TRBJ2-7; D might be TRBD1 or TRBD2, each matching 5 bases. CDR1 is GTSNPN, CDR2 SVGIG, per germline (reference sequence). CDR3 length equals 12 residues. The V end lost 2 bases, the J end lost 6 bases, and 11 bases lay between the germline ends. The CDR3 DNA sequence: TGTGCCTGGAGTCAGAGGGGATCCGAGCAGTACTTC. It codes for CAWSQRGSEQYF.

The chain links TRBV27 to TRBJ2-1; 7 bases fit TRBD2. The J segment lost 3 bases and the V segment lost 1 base, leaving 6 bases of the junction unmatched. This CDR3 is 16 amino acids long. Germline V gene sequence: CDR1 MNHEY, CDR2 SMNVEV (reference sequence). CDR3 nucleotide sequence: TGTGCCAGCAGTTTATTGGGCGGGAGTGTCTACAATGAGCAGTTCTTC. This translates into CASSLLGGSVYNEQFF.

This rearrangement joins TRBV30 to TRBJ2-1; D unclear. V lost 3 bases and J 0 bases, leaving 12 bases between the germline ends. Germline values: CDR1 GTSNPN, CDR2 SVGIG (reference sequence). The CDR3 runs 15 residues. CDR3 residues: CAWRASFSSYNEQFF. The CDR3 bases are TGTGCCTGGAGGGCTTCCTTTAGCTCCTACAATGAGCAGTTCTTC.

The gene calls are TRBV9 and TRBJ2-3; D perhaps matches TRBD2 (6 bases). The CDR3 has 14 residues. The V gene lost 2 bases and the J gene lost 3 bases, with 10 bases spanning the gap. Per the germline V gene, CDR1 is SGDLS and CDR2 is YYNGEE. In DNA, the CDR3 is TGTGCCAGCAGCGTGTACGGAGGGACAGATACGCAGTATTTT. Protein sequence: CASSVYGGTDTQYF.